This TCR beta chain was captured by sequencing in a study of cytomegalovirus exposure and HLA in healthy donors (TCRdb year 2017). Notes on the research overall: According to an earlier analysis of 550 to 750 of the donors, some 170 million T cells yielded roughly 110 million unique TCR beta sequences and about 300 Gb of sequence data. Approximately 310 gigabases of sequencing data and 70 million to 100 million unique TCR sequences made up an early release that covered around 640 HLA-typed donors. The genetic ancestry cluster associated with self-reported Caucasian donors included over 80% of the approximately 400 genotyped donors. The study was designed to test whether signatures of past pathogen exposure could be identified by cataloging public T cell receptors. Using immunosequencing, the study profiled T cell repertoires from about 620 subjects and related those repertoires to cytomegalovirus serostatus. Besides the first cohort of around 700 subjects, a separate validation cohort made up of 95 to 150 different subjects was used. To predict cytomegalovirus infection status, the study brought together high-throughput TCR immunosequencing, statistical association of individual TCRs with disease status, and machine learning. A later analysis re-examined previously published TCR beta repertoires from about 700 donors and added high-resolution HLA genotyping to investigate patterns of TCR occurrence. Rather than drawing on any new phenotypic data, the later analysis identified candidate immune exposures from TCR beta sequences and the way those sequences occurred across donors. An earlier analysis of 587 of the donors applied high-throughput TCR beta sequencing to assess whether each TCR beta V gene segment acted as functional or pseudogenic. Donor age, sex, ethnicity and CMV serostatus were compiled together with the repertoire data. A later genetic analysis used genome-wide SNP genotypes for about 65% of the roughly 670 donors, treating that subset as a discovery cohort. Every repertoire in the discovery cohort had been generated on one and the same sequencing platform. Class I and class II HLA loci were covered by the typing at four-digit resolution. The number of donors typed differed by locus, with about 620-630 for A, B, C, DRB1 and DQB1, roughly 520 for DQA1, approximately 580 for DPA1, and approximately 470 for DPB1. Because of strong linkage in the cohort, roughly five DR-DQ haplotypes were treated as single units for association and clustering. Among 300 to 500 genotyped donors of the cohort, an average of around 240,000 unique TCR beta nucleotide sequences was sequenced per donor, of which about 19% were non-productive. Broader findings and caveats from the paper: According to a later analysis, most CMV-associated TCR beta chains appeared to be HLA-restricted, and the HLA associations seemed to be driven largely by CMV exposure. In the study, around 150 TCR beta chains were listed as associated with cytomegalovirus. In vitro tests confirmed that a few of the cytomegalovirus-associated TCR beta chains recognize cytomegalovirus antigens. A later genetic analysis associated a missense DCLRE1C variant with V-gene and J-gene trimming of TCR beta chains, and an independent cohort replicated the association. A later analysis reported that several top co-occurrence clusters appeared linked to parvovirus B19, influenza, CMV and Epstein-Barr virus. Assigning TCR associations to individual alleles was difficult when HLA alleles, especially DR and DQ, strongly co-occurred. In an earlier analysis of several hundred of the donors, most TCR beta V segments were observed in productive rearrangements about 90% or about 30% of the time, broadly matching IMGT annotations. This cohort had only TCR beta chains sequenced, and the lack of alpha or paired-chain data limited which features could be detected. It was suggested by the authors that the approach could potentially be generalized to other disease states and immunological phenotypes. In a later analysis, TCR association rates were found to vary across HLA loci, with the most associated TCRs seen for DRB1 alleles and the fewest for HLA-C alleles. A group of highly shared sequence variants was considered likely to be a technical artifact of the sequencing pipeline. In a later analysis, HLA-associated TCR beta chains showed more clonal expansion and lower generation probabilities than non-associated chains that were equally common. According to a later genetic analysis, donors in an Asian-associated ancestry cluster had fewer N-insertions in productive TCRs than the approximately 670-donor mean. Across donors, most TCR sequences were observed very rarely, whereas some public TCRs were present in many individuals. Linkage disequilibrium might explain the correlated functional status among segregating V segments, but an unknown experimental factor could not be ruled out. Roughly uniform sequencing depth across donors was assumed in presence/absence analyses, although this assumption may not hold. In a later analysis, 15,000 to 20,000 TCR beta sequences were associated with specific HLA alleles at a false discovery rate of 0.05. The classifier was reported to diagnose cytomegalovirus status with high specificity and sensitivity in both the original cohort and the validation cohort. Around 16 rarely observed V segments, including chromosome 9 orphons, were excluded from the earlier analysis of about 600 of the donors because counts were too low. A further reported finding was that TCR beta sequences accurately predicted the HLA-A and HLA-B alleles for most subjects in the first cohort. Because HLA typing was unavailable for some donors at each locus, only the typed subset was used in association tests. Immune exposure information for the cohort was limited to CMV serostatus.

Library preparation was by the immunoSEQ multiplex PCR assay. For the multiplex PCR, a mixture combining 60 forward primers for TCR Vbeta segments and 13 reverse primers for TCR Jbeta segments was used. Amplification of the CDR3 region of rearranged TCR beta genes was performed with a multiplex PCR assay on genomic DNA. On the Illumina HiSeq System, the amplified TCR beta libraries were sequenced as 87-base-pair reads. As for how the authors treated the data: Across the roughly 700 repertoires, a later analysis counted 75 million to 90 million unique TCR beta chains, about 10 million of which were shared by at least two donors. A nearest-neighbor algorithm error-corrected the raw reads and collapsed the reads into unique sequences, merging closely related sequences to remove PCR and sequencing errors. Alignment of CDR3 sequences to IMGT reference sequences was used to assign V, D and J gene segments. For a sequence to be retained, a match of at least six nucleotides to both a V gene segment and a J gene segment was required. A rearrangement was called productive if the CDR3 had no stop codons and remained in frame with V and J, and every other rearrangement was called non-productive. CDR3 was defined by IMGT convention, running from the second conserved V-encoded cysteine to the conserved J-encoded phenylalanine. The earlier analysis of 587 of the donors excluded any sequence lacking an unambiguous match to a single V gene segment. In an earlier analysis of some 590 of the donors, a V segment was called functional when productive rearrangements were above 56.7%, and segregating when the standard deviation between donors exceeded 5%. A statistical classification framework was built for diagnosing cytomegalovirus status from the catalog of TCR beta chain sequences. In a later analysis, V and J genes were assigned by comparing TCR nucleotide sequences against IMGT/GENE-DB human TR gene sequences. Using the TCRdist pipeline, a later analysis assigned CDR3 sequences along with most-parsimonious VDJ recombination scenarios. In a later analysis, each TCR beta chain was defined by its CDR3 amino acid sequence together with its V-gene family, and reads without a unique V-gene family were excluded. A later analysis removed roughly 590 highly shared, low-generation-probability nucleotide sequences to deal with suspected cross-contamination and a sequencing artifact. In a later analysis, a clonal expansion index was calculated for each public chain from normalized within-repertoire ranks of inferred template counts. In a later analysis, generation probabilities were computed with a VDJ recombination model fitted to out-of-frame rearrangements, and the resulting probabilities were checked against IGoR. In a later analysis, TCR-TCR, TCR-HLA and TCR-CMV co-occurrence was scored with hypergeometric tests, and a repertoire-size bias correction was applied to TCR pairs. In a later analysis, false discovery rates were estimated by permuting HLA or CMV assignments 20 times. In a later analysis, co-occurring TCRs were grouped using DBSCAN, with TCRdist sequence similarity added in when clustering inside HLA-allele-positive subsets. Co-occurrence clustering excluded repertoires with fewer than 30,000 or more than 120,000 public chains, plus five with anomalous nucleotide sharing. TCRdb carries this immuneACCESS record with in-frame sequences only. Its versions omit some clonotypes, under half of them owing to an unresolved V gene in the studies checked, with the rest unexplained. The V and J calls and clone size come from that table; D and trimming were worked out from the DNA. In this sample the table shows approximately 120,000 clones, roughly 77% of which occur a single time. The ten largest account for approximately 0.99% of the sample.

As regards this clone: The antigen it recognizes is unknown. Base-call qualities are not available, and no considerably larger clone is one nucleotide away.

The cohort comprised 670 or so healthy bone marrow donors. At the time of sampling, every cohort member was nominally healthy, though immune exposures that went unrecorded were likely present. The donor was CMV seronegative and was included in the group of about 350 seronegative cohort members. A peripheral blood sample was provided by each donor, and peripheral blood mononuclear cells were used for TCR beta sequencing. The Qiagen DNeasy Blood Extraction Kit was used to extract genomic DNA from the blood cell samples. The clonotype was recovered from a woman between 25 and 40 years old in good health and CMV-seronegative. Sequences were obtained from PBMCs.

Read as DNA, the sequence is TGTGCCACCAGCAGAGATCTATCTGCAACTAATGAAAAACTGTTTTTT. It codes for CATSRDLSATNEKLFF. The receptor chain draws on TRBV15 and TRBJ1-4, with no confident D gene call. Based on the germline V gene (reference sequence), the CDR1 and CDR2 sequences are LNHNV and YYDKDF. Relative to germline, V is 0 bases shorter and J is 0 bases shorter, with 8 bases between their ends. The CDR3 sequence holds 16 residues, the cysteine and phenylalanine included. The kept DNA is CDR3 alone, 48 bases in frame from the first base.